The TCR beta chain described here comes from a study of CD8+CD57+ T cells in acquired aplastic anemia. Looking at the study overall: CD4+ and CD8+ cells, once sorted, gave DNA averaging roughly 3.4 ug.

TCR beta VDJ combinations and CDR3 sequences were profiled from genomic DNA. MiXCR, run by TCRdb on the reads, gives a single entry per CDR3 protein. The profile shows 400,000 to 450,000 distinct CDR3 sequences, 65% to 80% of them singletons. This clonotype has more than one count but fewer than ten. Its antigen is as yet unknown. Study-wide results and caveats: Common to patients and controls were twenty-nine CD8+ CDR3 sequences.

The CDR3 has 17 amino acids. V was pared by 6 bases and J by 3 bases, with 13 bases of the junction left unmatched. The germline CDR1 and CDR2 sequences are MNHEY and SVGEGT. The TCR originated in a human donor in good health, serving as a control. The V call is TRBV6-2 or TRBV6-3, the J call TRBJ1-5; TRBD1 agrees at 8 bases. Sequenced sample: sorted CD4+, CD8+, or CD8+CD57+ T cells (not recorded which) from PBMCs. The CDR3 nucleotides are TGTGCCAGCAGAGACGGCGGGCAGGGGGCAATCAATCAGCCCCAGCATTTT. This translates into CASRDGGQGAINQPQHF.